Each of the 9 T cell receptor beta chains below was sequenced from the same sample in a study of blood T cell repertoires in COVID-19. The repertoire was sequenced with immunoSEQ multiplex PCR; TCRdb's copy has only in-frame clones and lacks some. The sample carries about 230,000 clones, approximately 87% recorded once. The sequencing input was peripheral blood. The receptor set was obtained from a woman in her 70s with active or convalescent COVID-19.

The V gene is TRBV15, the J gene TRBJ2-1; 7 bases agree with TRBD2. There are 14 residues in the CDR3. The V segment lost 6 bases and the J segment 4 bases; nucleotides outside the gene matches: 6. CDR1 is LNHNV, CDR2 YYDKDF, per germline (reference sequence). The chain's CDR3 is CATRPSGIYNEQFF. The CDR3 DNA is TGTGCCACCAGACCTAGCGGCATATACAATGAGCAGTTCTTC. The entire variable domain, with the rest obtained from reference TRBV15 and TRBJ2-1, is as follows: DAMVIQNPRYQVTQFGKPVTLSCSQTLNHNVMYWYQQKSSQAPKLLFHYYDKDFNNEADTPDNFQSRRPNTSFCFLDIRSPGLGDTAMYLCATRPSGIYNEQFFGPGTRLTVL.

The chain joins TRBV7-2 to TRBJ2-1, with 8 nucleotides matching TRBD2. Germline CDR1 and CDR2: SGHTA and FQGNSA. This CDR3 has 15 amino acids. V was pared by 2 bases and J by 3 bases, with 3 bases of the junction left unmatched. The CDR3 reads CASSLLAGYYNEQFF. Here the CDR3 DNA reads TGTGCCAGCAGCTTACTAGCGGGCTACTACAATGAGCAGTTCTTC.

The chain carries TRBV7-2 and TRBJ2-5, with D perhaps matching TRBD1 (6 bases). Trimming took 5 bases from V and 1 from J, leaving 14 bases between them. The CDR3 is 15 residues long. The germline gives CDR1 SGHTA, CDR2 FQGNSA. CDR3: CASSPTQGIQETQYF. In nucleotides, the CDR3 is TGTGCCAGCAGCCCTACACAGGGAATCCAAGAGACCCAGTACTTC.

This clone has more than one count but fewer than ten. The chain recombines TRBV30 with TRBJ1-5; weak D call: TRBD1 (5 bases). Germline lookup yields CDR1 GTSNPN and CDR2 SVGIG (reference sequence). V was clipped by 1 base and J by 2 bases, with 6 bases between them. The CDR3 is 13 residues long. This CDR3 is CAWSATGNQPQHF. The CDR3 coding sequence is TGTGCCTGGAGTGCGACAGGCAATCAGCCCCAGCATTTT.

This chain joins TRBV5-4 and TRBJ2-1, with 10 positions matching TRBD1. The trim removed 4 bases at V and 8 bases at J, leaving 9 bases unmatched. This CDR3 is 15 amino acids long. Germline CDR1 SGHNT, CDR2 YYREEE (reference sequence). CDR3 in amino acids: CASSNRDRGFYEQFF. For the CDR3, the DNA is TGTGCCAGCAGCAACCGGGACAGGGGATTCTATGAGCAGTTCTTC.

The table lists this clone with many counts. The rearrangement uses TRBV19 and TRBJ2-1; D perhaps matches TRBD1 (6 bases). Between the trimmed V and J ends, which lost 4 bases and 10 bases, there was a span of 14 bases. The CDR3 extends over 13 amino acids. Germline CDR1 reads LNHDA; CDR2 reads SQIVND (reference sequence). The CDR3 nucleotides are TGTGCCAGTAGTACCGAGGGGACAACGGAGCAGTTCTTC. It encodes CASSTEGTTEQFF.

This rearrangement joins TRBV19 to TRBJ1-2; unclear D gene. V was cut by 3 bases and J by 6 bases, with 11 bases left in between. Germline assignment: CDR1 LNHDA and CDR2 SQIVND (reference sequence). This CDR3 is built from 13 residues. This chain's CDR3 is CASSMKEGNGYTF. DNA of the CDR3: TGTGCCAGTAGTATGAAAGAGGGTAATGGCTACACCTTC.

This chain joins TRBV30 and TRBJ1-5; no reliable D call. The CDR3 is made up of 12 amino acids. The V gene's germline CDR1 is GTSNPN and CDR2 SVGIG (reference sequence). The ends were cut back, 2 bases at V and 5 bases at J, with 7 bases in the middle. The CDR3 loop is CAWSTGYQPQHF. In nucleotides, the CDR3 is TGTGCCTGGAGTACGGGATATCAGCCCCAGCATTTT. The variable domain in full, completed from reference TRBV30 and TRBJ1-5, reads SQTIHQWPATLVQPVGSPLSLECTVEGTSNPNLYWYRQAAGRGLQLLFYSVGIGQISSEVPQNLSASRPQDRQFILSSKKLLLSDSGFYLCAWSTGYQPQHFGDGTRLSIL.

The chain has TRBV27 and TRBJ2-2; D not resolved. This CDR3 spans 16 amino acids. The V gene lost 2 bases and the J gene lost 1 base, with 11 bases spanning the gap. The germline CDR1 and CDR2 sequences are MNHEY and SMNVEV (reference sequence). The CDR3 loop reads CASSLSPFRNTGELFF. CDR3 in DNA: TGTGCCAGCAGTTTAAGCCCTTTCCGGAACACCGGGGAGCTGTTTTTT.